One and the same sample provided the 32 T cell receptor beta chains below, sequenced in a study of CD8+ T cells in alopecia areata. The sample's treatment: oral pan-JAK inhibitor, 5-10 mg twice daily. The sequencing template was cDNA reverse transcribed from extracted RNA. Sequenced by immunoSEQ multiplex PCR; TCRdb stores in-frame clones only, minus some. The sample has some 98,000 clones, roughly two thirds seen once. Sample: CD8+ T cells sorted from blood, taken at week 4, from a patient treated with tofacitinib. All receptors derive from a human donor with alopecia areata.

The gene calls are TRBV5-1 and TRBJ2-2; TRBD2 matches at 7 bases. From germline, CDR1 is SGHRS and CDR2 YFSETQ. This CDR3 spans 13 amino acids. V gave up 0 bases and J gave up 11 bases; unmatched junction bases: 4. The DNA for the CDR3 is TGCGCCAGCAGCTTGGGCGGGAGTGAAGAGCTGTTTTTT. Translating it yields CASSLGGSEELFF.

V usage is TRBV30 and J usage is TRBJ2-1; D not certain. Germline V CDR1 and CDR2: GTSNPN, SVGIG (reference sequence). V was clipped by 4 bases and J by 8 bases, with 18 bases between them. This CDR3 region has 14 residues. The CDR3 region is CAWTDSLGKDEQFF. CDR3 DNA: TGTGCCTGGACGGATAGTCTAGGAAAGGATGAGCAGTTCTTC.

This chain connects TRBV25-1 to TRBJ1-2; perhaps TRBD1 as D (6 bases). V lost 4 bases, J lost 4 bases, and 13 bases lay in between. The CDR3 loop spans 14 amino acids. Germline V gene data show CDR1 as MGHDK and CDR2 as SYGVNS. As DNA, the CDR3 is TGTGCCAGCAGTGTGGGATTAGGGGGCTATGGCTACACCTTC. This encodes CASSVGLGGYGYTF.

The chain employs TRBV6-5 and TRBJ2-1, with 9 bases that match TRBD2. The length of the CDR3 is 15 residues. V was clipped by 6 bases and J by 9 bases; unmatched bases: 12. Germline V gene sequence: CDR1 MNHEY, CDR2 SVGAGI. For the CDR3, the DNA is TGTGCCAGCAGCCCCGAGGTAGCGGGAGCAAGTGAGCAGTTCTTC. As protein: CASSPEVAGASEQFF.

This clone was seen a few times. Germline and junction disagree at one end, which may indicate a read error. The V call is TRBV11-2, the J call TRBJ2-7; 8 bases are a match to TRBD1. The germline CDR1 and CDR2 sequences are SGHAT and FQNNGV. This CDR3 has 17 amino acids. As DNA, the CDR3 is TGCGCCAGCAGCCAATCGACGCGCGGACAGGGTTCGGACGAGCAGTACTTC. The encoded protein is CASSQSTRGQGSDEQYF. The full variable domain, rest sourced from reference TRBV11-2 and TRBJ2-7, is EAGVAQSPRYKIIEKRQSVAFWCNPISGHATLYWYQQILGQGPKLLIQFQNNGVVDDSQLPKDRFSAERLKGVDSTLKIQPAKLEDSAVYLCASSQSTRGQGSDEQYFGPGTRLTVT.

This rearrangement joins TRBV27 to TRBJ2-5, with a tentative D call TRBD2 (6 bases). Per the germline V gene, CDR1 is MNHEY and CDR2 is SMNVEV (reference sequence). This CDR3 comprises 15 residues. Trimming took off 5 bases at V and 5 bases at J, with 18 bases between the two ends. The CDR3 nucleotides are TGTGCCAGCAGTCCCGCGGTACTGACTAGGGAGACCCAGTACTTC. This encodes CASSPAVLTRETQYF.

This clone was picked up a small number of times. The chain is built from TRBV6-4 and TRBJ2-3; perhaps TRBD2 as D (6 bases). Germline values: CDR1 MRHNA, CDR2 SNTAGT. The CDR3 is 14 residues long. V was shortened by 2 bases and J by 6 bases, with 12 bases between the two germline ends. CDR3 protein: CASSDTGLMDTQYF. The CDR3 nucleotides are TGTGCCAGCAGTGACACGGGACTTATGGATACGCAGTATTTT.

J is TRBJ2-1 and V is TRBV7-9, with D hard to call. Germline lookup yields CDR1 SEHNR and CDR2 FQNEAQ (reference sequence). The CDR3 runs 12 residues. V was shortened by 3 bases and J by 5 bases, with 5 bases between the two germline ends. CDR3: CASSFQDNEQFF. CDR3 coding DNA: TGTGCCAGCAGCTTCCAGGACAATGAGCAGTTCTTC.

The chain has TRBV27 and TRBJ1-1; D gene uncertain. This CDR3 comprises 14 residues. The V and J ends lost 3 bases and 2 bases respectively, with 10 bases between them. Germline CDR1 and CDR2: MNHEY and SMNVEV (reference sequence). The CDR3 is CASSLESTNTEAFF. As DNA, the CDR3 is TGTGCCAGCAGTTTGGAATCGACCAACACTGAAGCTTTCTTT.

V gene TRBV6-6 combines with J gene TRBJ1-2; 10 bases align to TRBD1. The CDR3 loop spans 12 amino acids. The germline V gene has CDR1 MNHNY and CDR2 SVGAGI (reference sequence). CDR3 coding DNA: TGTGCGACAGGGGGCGCGATCTATGGCTACACCTTC. Protein product: CATGGAIYGYTF.

This clone was recorded at least ten times. The chain links TRBV4-1 to TRBJ1-5; no clear D gene. V lost 1 base and J 0 bases, leaving 10 bases between the germline ends. The CDR3 is 16 amino acids. Germline lookup yields CDR1 MGHRA and CDR2 YSYEKL. The CDR3 loop reads CASSQVWGTSNQPQHF. For the CDR3, the DNA is TGCGCCAGCAGCCAAGTGTGGGGAACTAGCAATCAGCCCCAGCATTTT.

The genes are TRBV12-5 and TRBJ1-1; D unclear. CDR1 LGHNT and CDR2 FRNRAP come from the germline V gene. This CDR3 region has 12 residues. V was pared by 2 bases and J by 1 base, with 2 bases between. The CDR3 loop is CASGLPNTEAFF. CDR3 bases: TGTGCTAGTGGTTTGCCGAACACTGAAGCTTTCTTT.

This rearrangement joins TRBV6-1 to TRBJ2-3; 7 nucleotides align to TRBD2. The V and J ends lost 6 bases and 2 bases, in that order; junction bases with no gene match: 8. From germline, CDR1 is MNHNS and CDR2 SASEGT. The CDR3 contains 15 residues. This chain's CDR3 is CASSFGGGSTDTQYF. The CDR3 DNA follows: TGTGCCAGCAGCTTTGGGGGGGGTTCCACAGATACGCAGTATTTT.

CDR3 sequence (DNA): TGTGCCAGCAGTGAAGCGGCGACCTACGAGCAGTACTTC. Protein product: CASSEAATYEQYF. The chain links TRBV2 to TRBJ2-7; D call uncertain. The CDR3 spans 13 residues. Trimming stripped 0 bases from V and 2 bases from J, with 5 bases between. CDR1 SNHLY and CDR2 FYNNEI come from the germline V gene.

The rearrangement links TRBV7-8 to TRBJ2-1; 8 bases line up with TRBD2. Germline V gives CDR1 SGHVS, CDR2 FQNEAQ. The ends lost 4 bases at V and 5 bases at J; junction bases unmatched: 10. This CDR3 is 16 amino acids long. In DNA, the CDR3 is TGTGCCAGCAGCTCCCTTTCGGGCGGGAGGCACAATGAGCAGTTCTTC. Encoded protein: CASSSLSGGRHNEQFF.

V and J are TRBV7-9 and TRBJ2-6; D gene uncertain. V lost 11 bases and J 3 bases, leaving 11 bases between the germline ends. There are 13 residues in the CDR3. CDR1 is SEHNR, CDR2 FQNEAQ, per germline (reference sequence). The CDR3 protein is CAGVGYGANVLTF. CDR3 sequence (DNA): TGTGCCGGTGTGGGTTATGGGGCCAACGTCCTGACTTTC.

A note on this clone: The same CDR3 also results from other DNA sequences found in this sample. V gene TRBV9 combines with J gene TRBJ2-2; D is ambiguous. V gave up 2 bases and J gave up 6 bases, with 5 bases separating them. The germline gives CDR1 SGDLS, CDR2 YYNGEE. The CDR3 runs 12 residues. The CDR3 region has the DNA TGTGCCAGCAGCGTTTCTCCCGGGGAGCTGTTTTTT. This sequence encodes CASSVSPGELFF. Complete variable domain (other parts from reference TRBV9 and TRBJ2-2): DSGVTQTPKHLITATGQRVTLRCSPRSGDLSVYWYQQSLDQGLQFLIQYYNGEERAKGNILERFSAQQFPDLHSELNLSSLELGDSALYFCASSVSPGELFFGEGSRLTVL.

The chain combines TRBV7-2 with TRBJ2-4; D unresolved. The CDR3 is 16 residues long. Germline lookup yields CDR1 SGHTA and CDR2 FQGNSA. Between the trimmed V and J ends, which lost 0 bases and 0 bases, there was a span of 9 bases. CDR3 coding DNA: TGTGCCAGCAGCTTAGCCCAGATTTTAGCCAAAAACATTCAGTACTTC. Its protein is CASSLAQILAKNIQYF.

This clone was recorded once. V usage is TRBV4-3 and J usage is TRBJ1-1; D remains ambiguous. The CDR3 has 16 residues. The germline V gene has CDR1 LGHNA and CDR2 YSLEER. The V and J ends lost 0 bases and 0 bases respectively, with 11 bases between them. CDR3 sequence: CASSQDSGGMNTEAFF. DNA of the CDR3: TGCGCCAGCAGCCAAGATAGCGGCGGAATGAACACTGAAGCTTTCTTT.

The chain couples TRBV25-1 to TRBJ2-7; D remains ambiguous. Trimming took 5 bases from V and 5 from J, leaving 13 bases between them. Germline values: CDR1 MGHDK, CDR2 SYGVNS. The CDR3 is 13 amino acids. CDR3 loop: CASSLSWIHEQYF. The CDR3 nucleotides read TGTGCCAGCAGTCTAAGTTGGATCCACGAGCAGTACTTC.

The chain has TRBV29-1 and TRBJ1-2; 7 nucleotides line up with TRBD1. The CDR3 is made up of 14 amino acids. Germline CDR1 and CDR2: SQVTM and ANQGSEA. The V gene end was trimmed by 1 base and the J gene end by 2 bases; junction bases not matched to a gene: 4. The CDR3, as DNA: TGCAGCGTTGAAGCGACAGGGCCCAACTATGGCTACACCTTC. Protein: CSVEATGPNYGYTF.

The table lists this clone with a few counts. V is TRBV4-1 and J is TRBJ2-7; possible D gene TRBD2, 5 bases. CDR3 length: 16 amino acids. Germline CDR1 is MGHRA and CDR2 is YSYEKL. The V end lost 0 bases, the J end lost 4 bases, and 16 bases lay between the germline ends. CDR3 sequence reads: CASSQEVLYGVYEQYF. The CDR3 DNA is TGCGCCAGCAGCCAAGAAGTTCTGTACGGGGTGTACGAGCAGTACTTC.

The V and J genes are TRBV6-5 and TRBJ1-1; 9 nucleotides agree with TRBD1. Per germline, CDR1 MNHEY and CDR2 SVGAGI. After removal of 8 bases from V and 8 bases from J, the junction contained 12 bases not matched to a gene. This CDR3 is 14 amino acids long. The DNA of the CDR3 is TGTGCCAGCTACTCCGAGACAGGGGGGATGGAAGCTTTCTTT. Translated, it gives CASYSETGGMEAFF.

The chain couples TRBV6-5 to TRBJ2-2; tentatively, D is TRBD1 (5 bases). Trimming pared 6 bases from V and 1 base from J, leaving 12 bases between. The CDR3 is 15 amino acids. Germline values: CDR1 MNHEY, CDR2 SVGAGI. The CDR3 reads CASRLQGWNTGELFF. The CDR3 nucleotides are TGTGCCAGCAGGCTGCAGGGTTGGAACACCGGGGAGCTGTTTTTT.

The V call is TRBV9, the J call TRBJ2-7, with unresolved D. The CDR3 contains 13 residues. V lost 0 bases to trimming and J lost 1 base, with 5 bases between them. The germline gives CDR1 SGDLS, CDR2 YYNGEE. In DNA, the CDR3 is TGTGCCAGCAGCGTAGGGGTGTCCTACGAGCAGTACTTC. Translation gives CASSVGVSYEQYF.

The V call is TRBV6-5, the J call TRBJ2-2, with no clear D. The germline V and J ends were trimmed by 0 bases and 8 bases, with 7 bases remaining between them. CDR3 length equals 13 residues. Germline CDR1 is MNHEY and CDR2 is SVGAGI. DNA for the CDR3: TGTGCCAGCAGTTACTCGTATGAAGGGGAGCTGTTTTTT. Its protein product is CASSYSYEGELFF.

V usage is TRBV6-1 and J usage is TRBJ1-1; 7 bases fit TRBD1. The length of the CDR3 is 13 residues. The trim removed 5 bases at V and 6 bases at J, leaving 6 bases unmatched. In germline, CDR1 is MNHNS, CDR2 SASEGT. This CDR3 is CASSTIGTAEAFF. CDR3 coding DNA: TGTGCCAGCAGTACAATTGGGACAGCTGAAGCTTTCTTT.

V is TRBV30 and J is TRBJ2-6; possibly TRBD1 or TRBD2 for D (5 bases each). This CDR3 comprises 14 residues. Trimming removed 0 bases at V and 7 bases at J, with 10 bases between. CDR1 is GTSNPN and CDR2 is SVGIG in the germline V gene (reference sequence). The CDR3 nucleotides read TGTGCCTGGAGTGTCGGTGGGGGAGCCAACGTCCTGACTTTC. It codes for CAWSVGGGANVLTF.

Of note for this clone: One end of the junction is discordant with germline, which a read error may explain. J is TRBJ2-7 and V is TRBV19, with D tentatively TRBD1 (5 bases). CDR3 size: 14 residues. Germline V CDR1 and CDR2: LNHDA, SQIVND (reference sequence). This CDR3 is CASSTQGLSHEQYF. As DNA, the CDR3 is TGTGCCAGTAGTACTCAGGGTCTCTCCCACGAGCAGTACTTC.

This clone has only a few counts. J is TRBJ2-1 and V is TRBV4-1; tentatively, D is TRBD2 (6 bases). CDR1 and CDR2 from the germline V gene are MGHRA and YSYEKL. With 6 bases removed from V and 4 bases from J, the gap between germline ends came to 19 bases. This CDR3 contains 16 residues. CDR3 sequence (DNA): TGCGCCAGCAGTCTCATCGACACACGGGGGTACAATGAGCAGTTCTTC. This gives the protein CASSLIDTRGYNEQFF.

The V gene is TRBV11-2, the J gene TRBJ2-5; 7 nucleotides align to TRBD1. V was pared by 1 base and J by 2 bases, with 4 bases of the junction left unmatched. CDR1 is SGHAT and CDR2 is FQNNGV in the germline V gene. This CDR3 comprises 15 residues. The CDR3 spells CASSLGDRKQETQYF. DNA of the CDR3: TGTGCCAGCAGCTTAGGGGACAGAAAGCAAGAGACCCAGTACTTC.

The rearrangement joins TRBV30 to TRBJ2-3; 10 nucleotides line up with TRBD2. The CDR3 runs 15 residues. J was trimmed by 6 bases and V by 4 bases; bases with no gene match: 10. The germline V gene has CDR1 GTSNPN and CDR2 SVGIG (reference sequence). The CDR3 here is CAWMGLAPLHDTQYF. The CDR3 nucleotides are TGTGCCTGGATGGGACTAGCGCCTCTGCATGATACGCAGTATTTT.